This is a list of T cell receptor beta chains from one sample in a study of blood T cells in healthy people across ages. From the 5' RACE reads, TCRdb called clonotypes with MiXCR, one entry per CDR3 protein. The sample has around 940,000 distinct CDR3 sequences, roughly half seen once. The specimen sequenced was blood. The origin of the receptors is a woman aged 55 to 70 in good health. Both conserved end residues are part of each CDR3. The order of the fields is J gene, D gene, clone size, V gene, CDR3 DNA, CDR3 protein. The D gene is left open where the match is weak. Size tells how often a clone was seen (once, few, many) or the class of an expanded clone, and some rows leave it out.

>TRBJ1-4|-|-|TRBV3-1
TGTGCCAGCAGCCGGGGGGCCAGCAGTGAAAAACTGTTTTTT
CASSRGASSEKLFF
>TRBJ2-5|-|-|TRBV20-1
TGCAGTGCGGACATCCAAGAGACCCAGTACTTC
CSADIQETQYF
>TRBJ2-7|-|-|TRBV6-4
TGTGCCAGCCGGGACCCCATTACCTACGAGCAGTACTTC
CASRDPITYEQYF
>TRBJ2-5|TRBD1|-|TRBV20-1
TGCAGCGGGACAGGGTTGGGTGAGACCCAGTACTTC
CSGTGLGETQYF
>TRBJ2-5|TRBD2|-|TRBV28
TGTGCCAGCTGGGGAGGGGTGACCCAGTACTTC
CASWGGVTQYF
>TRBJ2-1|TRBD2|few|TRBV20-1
TGCAGTGCTGCAACCTTAGCGGGAGGGCCGAGCAATGAGCAGTTCTTC
CSAATLAGGPSNEQFF
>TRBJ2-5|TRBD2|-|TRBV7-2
TGTGTCAGCAGACAGACTAGCGGGAGCAGAGAGACCCAGTACTTC
CVSRQTSGSRETQYF
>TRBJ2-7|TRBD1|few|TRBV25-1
TGTGCCAGCAGTGCCCGGACAGGGCTGAACTACGCGGAGCAGTACTTC
CASSARTGLNYAEQYF
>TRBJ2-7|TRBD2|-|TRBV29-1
TGCAGCGCCCGGCGGGGGGAAGTGGGCGAGCAGTACTTC
CSARRGEVGEQYF
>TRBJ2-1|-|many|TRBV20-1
TGCAGTGCAAAAAACCGGGACACCTACAATGAGCAGTTCTTC
CSAKNRDTYNEQFF
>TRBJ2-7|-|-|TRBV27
TGTGCCAGCAGTCCCACCTTTCCCTACGAGCAGTACTTC
CASSPTFPYEQYF
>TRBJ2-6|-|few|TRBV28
TGTGCCAGCAGTTTTGCGGGACAGTTATATTCTGGGGCCAACGTCCTGACTTTC
CASSFAGQLYSGANVLTF
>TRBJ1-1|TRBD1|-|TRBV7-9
TGTGCCAGCAGCTTTAACCGACAGGGCGTTTTTGAAGCTTTCTTT
CASSFNRQGVFEAFF
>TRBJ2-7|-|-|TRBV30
TGTGCCTGGAGTGTCGCGGGCTACGAGCAGTACTTC
CAWSVAGYEQYF
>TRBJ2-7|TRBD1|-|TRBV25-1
TGTGCCAGCAGTGAGCCCCGGGACAGAATCACTGACGAGCAGTACTTC
CASSEPRDRITDEQYF
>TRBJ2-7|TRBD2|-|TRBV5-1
TGCGCCAGCAGACTAGCGGTAGAATACGAGCAGTACTTC
CASRLAVEYEQYF
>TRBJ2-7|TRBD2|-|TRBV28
TGTGCCAGCAGACGGACTAGCGGGAGTCCCTACGAGCAGTACTTC
CASRRTSGSPYEQYF
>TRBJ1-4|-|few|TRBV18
TGTGCCAGCTCACCAGGGAGAGATGAAAAACTGTTTTTT
CASSPGRDEKLFF
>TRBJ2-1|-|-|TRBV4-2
TGTGCCAGCAGCCAAGAAGCCAGTAGAGGACAAAATGAGCAGTTCTTC
CASSQEASRGQNEQFF
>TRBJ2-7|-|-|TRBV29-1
TGCAGCGCCCTGGGTGACCTACGAGAGCAGTACTTC
CSALGDLREQYF
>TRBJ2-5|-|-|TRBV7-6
TGTGCCAGCAGCTTAGCGCCCGGTTTACAAGAGACCCAGTACTTC
CASSLAPGLQETQYF
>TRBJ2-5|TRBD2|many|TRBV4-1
TGCGCCAGCAGCCAAGCGCCGGGAGGGGCGGAGACCCAGTACTTC
CASSQAPGGAETQYF
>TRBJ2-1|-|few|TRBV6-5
TGTGCCAGTCGATGGGCTAGCGAAAGGAATGAGCAGTTCTTC
CASRWASERNEQFF
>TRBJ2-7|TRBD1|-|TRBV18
TGTGCCAGCTCACCACTTGGGGGAACAGGGGACGCCGAGCAGTACTTC
CASSPLGGTGDAEQYF
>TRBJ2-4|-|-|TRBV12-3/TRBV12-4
TGTGCCAGCAGCTCGGACAACTCCAAAAACATTCAGTACTTC
CASSSDNSKNIQYF
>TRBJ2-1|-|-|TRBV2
TGTGCCAGCAGTGGTGAGAATGAGCAGTTCTTC
CASSGENEQFF
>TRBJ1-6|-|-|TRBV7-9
TGTGCCAGCAGCTCCTCGGGCTTAAAGGAATATAATTCACCCCTCCACTTT
CASSSSGLKEYNSPLHF
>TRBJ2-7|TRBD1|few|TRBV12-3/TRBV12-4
TGTGCCAGCACTCCCGGGACAGGGTACTACGAGCAGTACTTC
CASTPGTGYYEQYF
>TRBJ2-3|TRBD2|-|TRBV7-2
TGTGCCAGCAGACCTAGCGGGAGTGGGGTAGATACGCAGTATTTT
CASRPSGSGVDTQYF
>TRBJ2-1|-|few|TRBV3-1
TGTGCCAGCAGCCAAACTAGCTACCCCGGTGAGCAGTTCTTC
CASSQTSYPGEQFF
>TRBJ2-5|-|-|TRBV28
TGTGCCAGCAGCTACGCCGGGACCTCAGAGACCCAGTACTTC
CASSYAGTSETQYF
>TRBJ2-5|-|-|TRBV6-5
TGTGCCAGTTCGGGGCGGACGGGGGAGCAGTACTTC
CASSGRTGEQYF
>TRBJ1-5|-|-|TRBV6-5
TGTGCCAGCGGGGCAAAGCCCGTCGATCAGCCCCAGCATTTT
CASGAKPVDQPQHF
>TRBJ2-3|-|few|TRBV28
TGTGCCAGCAGAGCAGTTACTAGCACAGATACGCAGTATTTT
CASRAVTSTDTQYF
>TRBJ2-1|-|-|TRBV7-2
TGTGCCAGCAGCGTACGGAGCTCTTACAATGAGCAGTTCTTC
CASSVRSSYNEQFF
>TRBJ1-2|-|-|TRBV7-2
TGTGCCAGCAGCGCAGACAGGATTAACTATGGCTACACCTTC
CASSADRINYGYTF
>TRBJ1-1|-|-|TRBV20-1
TGCAGTGCTAGAGCCCCGGGACACCGGAACACTGAAGCTTTCTTT
CSARAPGHRNTEAFF
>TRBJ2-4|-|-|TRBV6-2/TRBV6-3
TGTGCCAGCACCCTAGGGGGGGACAGGTTGTACTTC
CASTLGGDRLYF
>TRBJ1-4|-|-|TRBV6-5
TGTGCCAGCAGTTATGGGTACAGGGATTCGGCAAAACTGTTTTTT
CASSYGYRDSAKLFF
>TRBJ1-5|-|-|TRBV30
TGTGCCTGGAGTGTACGAGGGAATCAGCCCCAGCATTTT
CAWSVRGNQPQHF
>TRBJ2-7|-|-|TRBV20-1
TGCAGTGCCACCCATTTCGAGCAGTACTTC
CSATHFEQYF
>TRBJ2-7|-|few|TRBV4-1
TGCGCCAGCAGCCATACAAAACAGGGAGTGTACGAGCAGTACTTC
CASSHTKQGVYEQYF
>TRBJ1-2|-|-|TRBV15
TGTGCCACCAGCAGAGATAGGGGCGCCAGGGGTGATGGCTACACCTTC
CATSRDRGARGDGYTF
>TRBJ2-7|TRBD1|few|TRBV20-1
TGCAGTGCTACCAGCCTGGGACAGGGCTACGAGCAGTACTTC
CSATSLGQGYEQYF
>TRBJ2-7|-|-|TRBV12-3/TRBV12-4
TGTGCCAGCAGTTTAGGGCCCTACAATGAGCAGTACTTC
CASSLGPYNEQYF
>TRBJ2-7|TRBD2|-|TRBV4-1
TGCGCCAGCAGGGCTCTAGCGGGGATGTACGAGCAGTACTTC
CASRALAGMYEQYF
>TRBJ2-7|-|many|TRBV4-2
TGTGCCAGCAGCCAAAACTACGAGCAGTACTTC
CASSQNYEQYF
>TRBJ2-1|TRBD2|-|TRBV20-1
TGCAGTGCTAGACCCCCCAGGACTAGCGGGAGGGGGAATGAGCAGTTCTTC
CSARPPRTSGRGNEQFF
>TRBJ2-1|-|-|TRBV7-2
TGTGCCACCAGGGCACCGAGCTCCTACAATGAGCAGTTCTTC
CATRAPSSYNEQFF
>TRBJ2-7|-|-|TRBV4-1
TGTGCCAGCAGCCAAGATCGGGGGCTTGAGCAGTACTTC
CASSQDRGLEQYF
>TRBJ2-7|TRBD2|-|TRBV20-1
TGCAGTGCAAGGGGCGGGAGTAGCTCCTACGAGCAGTACTTC
CSARGGSSSYEQYF
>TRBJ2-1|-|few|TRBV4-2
TGTGCCAGCAGCCAAGTGGATATCCGGGACTGGCAGACAGATGAGCAGTTCTTC
CASSQVDIRDWQTDEQFF
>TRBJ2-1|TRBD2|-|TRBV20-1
TGCAGTGCTAGTGTAGCGGGAGACTTGAATGAGCAGTTCTTC
CSASVAGDLNEQFF
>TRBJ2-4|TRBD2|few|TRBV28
TGTGCCAGCAGTCCCACGGGGCAAGCGGGGACGGAGCAGTACTTC
CASSPTGQAGTEQYF
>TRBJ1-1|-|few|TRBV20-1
TGCAGTGCTAGAGATTCAGCCAGGCCGGGGACTGAAGCTTTCTTT
CSARDSARPGTEAFF